The 4 T cell receptor beta chains reported below all come from one sample, sequenced in a study of blood T cell repertoires in COVID-19 (dated by TCRdb to the early 2020s). Libraries were prepared through the immunoSEQ multiplex PCR assay. TCRdb's version of the immuneACCESS table is confined to in-frame rearrangements and falls short of the full clone set. An unresolved V gene accounts for under half of the shortfall where checked; the remainder is of unknown origin. The sample profile shows approximately 89,000 clones; 85% of them were found once. Roughly 15% of the sample belongs to the ten largest clones. The sample was peripheral blood. These receptor sequences come from a woman in her 70s with acute or convalescent COVID-19.

The V gene is TRBV5-5, the J gene TRBJ1-2; the match to TRBD1 covers 7 bases. The V segment lost 3 bases and the J segment 5 bases; nucleotides outside the gene matches: 13. Germline CDR1 SGHKS, CDR2 YYEKEE (reference sequence). The CDR3 runs 16 residues. CDR3 loop: CASSWAEGAGGYGYTF. CDR3 DNA sequence: TGTGCCAGCAGCTGGGCCGAGGGGGCAGGCGGTTATGGCTACACCTTC. The complete variable domain, with remaining parts taken from reference TRBV5-5 and TRBJ1-2, reads DAGVTQSPTHLIKTRGQQVTLRCSPISGHKSVSWYQQVLGQGPQFIFQYYEKEERGRGNFPDRFSARQFPNYSSELNVNALLLGDSALYLCASSWAEGAGGYGYTFGSGTRLTVV.

The rearrangement links TRBV3-1 (or the pseudogene TRBV3-2) to TRBJ1-5; tentatively, D is TRBD1 (5 bases). The CDR3 contains 14 residues. V dropped 1 base and J dropped 5 bases, with 9 bases sitting between them. Germline CDR1 and CDR2: LGHDT and YNNKEL (reference sequence). Here the CDR3 reads CASSQVGGYQPQHF. The CDR3 DNA is TGTGCCAGCAGCCAAGTCGGGGGTTATCAGCCCCAGCATTTT.

The chain links TRBV18 to TRBJ2-2; D is possibly TRBD1 (6 bases). The germline V and J ends were trimmed by 3 bases and 0 bases, with 11 bases remaining between them. CDR3 length: 16 amino acids. Germline lookup yields CDR1 KGHSH and CDR2 LQKENI. The CDR3 nucleotides read TGTGCCAGCTCACCCCCACAGGGAACGAACACCGGGGAGCTGTTTTTT. Encoded protein: CASSPPQGTNTGELFF.

J is TRBJ2-2 and V is TRBV5-1, with TRBD2 identical over 9 bases. Per germline, CDR1 SGHRS and CDR2 YFSETQ. The V segment lost 5 bases and the J segment 3 bases; nucleotides outside the gene matches: 2. The CDR3 totals 14 residues. The CDR3 DNA sequence: TGCGCCAGCAGATGGACTAGCGACACCGGGGAGCTGTTTTTT. Amino acid sequence: CASRWTSDTGELFF.